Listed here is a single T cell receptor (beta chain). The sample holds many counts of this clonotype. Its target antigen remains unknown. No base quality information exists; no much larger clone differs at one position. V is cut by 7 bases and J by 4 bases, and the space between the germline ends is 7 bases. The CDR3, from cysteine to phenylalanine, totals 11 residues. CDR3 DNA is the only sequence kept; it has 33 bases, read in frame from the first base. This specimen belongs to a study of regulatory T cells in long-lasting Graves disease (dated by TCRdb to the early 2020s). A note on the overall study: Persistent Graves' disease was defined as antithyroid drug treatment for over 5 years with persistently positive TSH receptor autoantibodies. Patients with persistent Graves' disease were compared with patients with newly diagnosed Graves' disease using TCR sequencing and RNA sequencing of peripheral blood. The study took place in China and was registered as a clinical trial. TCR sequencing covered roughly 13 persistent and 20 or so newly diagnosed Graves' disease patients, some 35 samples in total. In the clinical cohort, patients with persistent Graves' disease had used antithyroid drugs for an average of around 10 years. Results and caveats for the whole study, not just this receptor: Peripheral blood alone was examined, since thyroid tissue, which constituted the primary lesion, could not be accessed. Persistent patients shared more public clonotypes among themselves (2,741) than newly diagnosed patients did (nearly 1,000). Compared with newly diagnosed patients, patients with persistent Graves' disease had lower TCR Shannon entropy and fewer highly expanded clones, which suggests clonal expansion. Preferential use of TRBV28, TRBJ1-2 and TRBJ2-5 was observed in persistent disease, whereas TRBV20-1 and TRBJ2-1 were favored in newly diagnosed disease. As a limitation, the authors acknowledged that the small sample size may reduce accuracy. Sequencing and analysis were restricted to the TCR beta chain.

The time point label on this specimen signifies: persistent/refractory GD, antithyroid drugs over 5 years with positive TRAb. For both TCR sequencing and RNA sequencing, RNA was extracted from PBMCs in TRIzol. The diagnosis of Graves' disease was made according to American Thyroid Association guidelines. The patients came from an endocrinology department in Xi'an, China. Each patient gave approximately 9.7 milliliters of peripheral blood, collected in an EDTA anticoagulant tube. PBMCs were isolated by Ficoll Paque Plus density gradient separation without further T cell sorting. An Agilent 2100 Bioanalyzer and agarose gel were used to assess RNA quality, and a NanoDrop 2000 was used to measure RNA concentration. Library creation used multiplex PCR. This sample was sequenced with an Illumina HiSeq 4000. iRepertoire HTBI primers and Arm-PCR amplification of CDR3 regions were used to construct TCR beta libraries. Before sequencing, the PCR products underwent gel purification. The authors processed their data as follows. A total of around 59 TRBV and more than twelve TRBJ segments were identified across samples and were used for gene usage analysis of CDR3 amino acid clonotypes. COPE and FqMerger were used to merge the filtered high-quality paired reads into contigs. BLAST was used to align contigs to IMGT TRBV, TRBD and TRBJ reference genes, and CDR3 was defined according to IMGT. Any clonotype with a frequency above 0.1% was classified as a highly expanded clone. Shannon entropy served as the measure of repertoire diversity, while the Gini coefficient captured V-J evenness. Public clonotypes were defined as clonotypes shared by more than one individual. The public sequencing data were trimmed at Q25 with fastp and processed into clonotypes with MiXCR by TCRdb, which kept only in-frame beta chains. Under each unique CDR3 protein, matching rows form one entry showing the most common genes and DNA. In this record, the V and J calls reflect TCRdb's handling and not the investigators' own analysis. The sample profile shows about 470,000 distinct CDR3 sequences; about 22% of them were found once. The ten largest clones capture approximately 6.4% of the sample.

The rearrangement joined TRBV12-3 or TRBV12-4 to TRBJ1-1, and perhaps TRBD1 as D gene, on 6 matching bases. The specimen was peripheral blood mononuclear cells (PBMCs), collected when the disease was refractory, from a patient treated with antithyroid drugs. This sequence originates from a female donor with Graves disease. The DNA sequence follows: TGTGCCAGCACGGGGGCCACTGAAGCTTTCTTT. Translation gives CASTGATEAFF.